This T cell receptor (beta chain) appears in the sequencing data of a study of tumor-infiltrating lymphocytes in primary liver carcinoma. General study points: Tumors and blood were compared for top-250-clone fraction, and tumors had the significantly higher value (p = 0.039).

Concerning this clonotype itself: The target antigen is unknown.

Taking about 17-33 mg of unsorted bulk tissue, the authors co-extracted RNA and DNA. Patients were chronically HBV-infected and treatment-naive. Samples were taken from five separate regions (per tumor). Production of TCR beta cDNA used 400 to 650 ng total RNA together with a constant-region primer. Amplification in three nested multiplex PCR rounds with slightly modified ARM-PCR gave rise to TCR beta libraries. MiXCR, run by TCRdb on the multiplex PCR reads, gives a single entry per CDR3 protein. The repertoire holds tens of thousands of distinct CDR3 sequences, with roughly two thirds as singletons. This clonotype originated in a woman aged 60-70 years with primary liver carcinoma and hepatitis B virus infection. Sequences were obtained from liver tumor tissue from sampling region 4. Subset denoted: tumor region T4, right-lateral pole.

The CDR3 spells CASSRLGGDTQYF. The CDR3 DNA reads as TGCGCCAGCAGCCGTCTGGGAGGGGATACGCAGTATTTT. The J gene is TRBJ2-3, the V gene TRBV4-1; 7 positions agree with TRBD2. Germline V gene lookup returns CDR1 MGHRA and CDR2 YSYEKL. This CDR3 is 13 amino acids long. The junction had 4 bases not matched to a gene; V was cut back by 4 bases and J by 6 bases.